The clone carrying this TCR beta chain occurred many times. Its antigen is still unknown. This entry is derived from a study of prognosis after radiotherapy for stage I lung cancer. Starting from genomic DNA, TCR beta CDR3 was amplified through two-round multiplex PCR. Primers specific to each TRBV and TRBJ gene were used in first-round PCR. TCRdb ran MiXCR on the multiplex PCR reads and lists one entry per CDR3 protein. The sample records around 20,000 distinct CDR3 sequences, about 46% being singletons. CDR3 length: 14 amino acids. CDR1 is LGHDT and CDR2 is YNNKEL in the germline V gene (reference sequence). V was clipped by 3 bases and J by 5 bases, with 13 bases between them. Findings of the study overall: The study left the tumor specificity of the expanded TCR clones undetermined.

The material sequenced was PBMCs, taken before or after stereotactic body radiation therapy (not recorded which). The chain links TRBV3-1 to TRBJ2-5, with D possibly being TRBD1 (6 bases). This TCR was recovered from a donor over 45 with non-small cell lung cancer. The DNA for the CDR3 is TGTGCCAGCAGCCAGGGTAACAGGGTGGAGACCCAGTACTTC. Its translation: CASSQGNRVETQYF.